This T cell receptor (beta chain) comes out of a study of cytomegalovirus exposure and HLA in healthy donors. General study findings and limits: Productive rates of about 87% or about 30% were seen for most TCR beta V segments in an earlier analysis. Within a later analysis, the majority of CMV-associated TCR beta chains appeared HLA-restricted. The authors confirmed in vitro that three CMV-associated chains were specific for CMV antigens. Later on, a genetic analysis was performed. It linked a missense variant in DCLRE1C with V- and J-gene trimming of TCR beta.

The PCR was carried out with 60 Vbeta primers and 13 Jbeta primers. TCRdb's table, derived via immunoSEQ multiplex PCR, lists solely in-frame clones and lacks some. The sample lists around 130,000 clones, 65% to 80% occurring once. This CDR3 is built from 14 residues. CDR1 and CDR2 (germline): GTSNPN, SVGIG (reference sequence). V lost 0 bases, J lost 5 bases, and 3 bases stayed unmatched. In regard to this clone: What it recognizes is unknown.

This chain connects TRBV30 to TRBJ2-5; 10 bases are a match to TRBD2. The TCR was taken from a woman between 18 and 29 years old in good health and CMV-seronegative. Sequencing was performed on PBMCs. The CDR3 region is CAWSVLAGKETQYF. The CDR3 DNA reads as TGTGCCTGGAGTGTACTAGCGGGAAAGGAGACCCAGTACTTC.